This T cell receptor beta chain was captured in a study of OX40 agonist ivuxolimab in advanced cancers. Using immunoSEQ multiplex PCR, the repertoire was profiled, and TCRdb retains in-frame clones only, with some absent. The data show around 51,000 clones, roughly 84% seen once. Comment on this clone: The antigen is unknown.

The CDR3 length is 14 residues. V lost 2 bases to trimming and J lost 1 base; unmatched junction nucleotides: 1. Germline CDR1 and CDR2: MNHNS and SASEGT. Notes on the study in general: Nonresponders, in some cases, also had low normalized T-cell clonal expansion.

The sequence was collected from an adult with an advanced solid tumor such as melanoma, head and neck, liver or kidney cancer. The chain has TRBV6-1 and TRBJ1-2; 7 bases map to TRBD1. This sample comprised CD4+ or CD8+ T cells sorted from blood, obtained in a trial of the OX40 agonist ivuxolimab. The CDR3: CASSEYRGNYGYTF. As DNA, the CDR3 is TGTGCCAGCAGTGAATACAGGGGTAACTATGGCTACACCTTC.